This T cell receptor beta chain appears in the sequencing data of a study of CD8 T cells in ankylosing spondylitis. Study results and limitations: Apparently characteristic of ankylosing spondylitis blood was a TCR beta motif (roughly 8 highly homologous variants). Disease-linked clones displayed a CD8+ phenotype and appeared relatively rarely in peripheral blood.

In TCRdb, the 5' RACE reads were re-called with MiXCR into one record per CDR3 protein. The sample holds 200,000 to 250,000 distinct CDR3 sequences, about 26% seen once. The CDR3 loop spans 15 amino acids. The ends lost 1 base at V and 4 bases at J; junction bases unmatched: 6. Per the germline V gene, CDR1 is DFQATT and CDR2 is SNEGSKA (reference sequence). As for this clonotype: Its matching antigen is unknown.

The chain employs TRBV20-1 and TRBJ2-1; 8 positions match TRBD2. The sequence derives from a male donor with ankylosing spondylitis or in good health (not recorded which). The material sequenced was blood, either unsorted or a sorted T cell fraction (not recorded which). The CDR3 nucleotides read TGCAGTGCTAGAGTTACAGCGGGAGTATACAATGAGCAGTTCTTC. Translation: CSARVTAGVYNEQFF.